This T cell receptor (beta chain) was captured by sequencing in a study of identical twins. The CDR3 sequence is 13 residues long. The V gene's germline CDR1 is MNHEY and CDR2 SVGEGT. Trimming pared 8 bases from V and 0 bases from J, leaving 10 bases between. As regards this clonotype: Its specificity is unknown.

Study-level points and caveats: Cord blood beta clonotypes present at high abundance carried fewer insertions; no such pattern appeared in memory repertoires. Model-predicted out-of-frame TCR alpha sharing fell below observed values in monozygotic twins.

With template switching, a universal primer site was added, and the cDNA carried unique molecular identifiers. TCRdb re-called the 5' RACE reads through MiXCR, storing one row per CDR3 protein. This table has approximately 620,000 distinct CDR3 sequences, 8.5% to 9% appearing once. These data also formed part of another study, on yellow fever vaccine responses in identical twins. That report adds: Reportedly, the response of twins' T cells to the vaccine seemed partly convergent, partly personalized.

The receptor's source is a young woman in good health. Sequenced input: PBMCs. The chain has TRBV6-2 or TRBV6-3 and TRBJ1-2, with a weak D call TRBD1 (5 bases). CDR3 region: CASGDRANYGYTF. DNA for the CDR3: TGTGCCAGCGGAGACAGAGCTAACTATGGCTACACCTTC.